This TCR beta chain was profiled in a study of identical twins. General study findings and limits: Analyses of zero insertions could be partly confounded by invariant MAIT and iNKT cells. Cord blood beta clonotypes present at high abundance carried fewer insertions; no such pattern appeared in memory repertoires. Twins shared out-of-frame alpha sequences with excess low generation probability. The models gave estimates that fell short of the out-of-frame TCR alpha sharing seen in monozygotic twins.

The germline V and J ends were trimmed by 3 bases and 3 bases, with 11 bases remaining between them. The CDR3 is 14 residues long. Germline V gene lookup returns CDR1 SEHNR and CDR2 FQNEAQ (reference sequence). This clonotype was observed at least ten times. Antigen specificity is unknown. From the 5' RACE reads, TCRdb called clonotypes with MiXCR, one entry per CDR3 protein. The sample carries 690,000 or so distinct CDR3 sequences, 6% to 6.5% recorded once. Material for sequencing was naive T cells sorted from blood. V usage is TRBV7-9 and J usage is TRBJ1-1; unclear D gene. The sequence derives from a man aged 18 to 35 in good health. CDR3 protein: CASSFVGRDTEAFF. CDR3 nucleotides: TGTGCCAGCAGCTTTGTAGGGCGCGACACTGAAGCTTTCTTT.